The clone carrying this T cell receptor beta chain was counted at least ten times. Researchers amplified the TCR beta CDR3 regions from RNA transcripts. An initial round of RT-PCR targeting the TCR CDR3 relied on the HTBI primer set. From the multiplex PCR reads, TCRdb called clonotypes with MiXCR, one entry per CDR3 protein. The sample lists a few hundred thousand distinct CDR3 sequences, around a sixth occurring once. Germline CDR1 and CDR2: SNHLY and FYNNEI. The CDR3 has 12 residues. The V and J ends lost 7 bases and 1 base respectively, with 7 bases between them. The data belong to a study of T cells in Graves' hyperthyroidism and ophthalmopathy.

This sequence was found in a man aged 18 to 29 with Graves' ophthalmopathy. The sample taken for sequencing was blood. The chain has TRBV2 and TRBJ1-1; D gene uncertain. The CDR3: CASTEQNTEAFF. CDR3 DNA: TGTGCCAGCACCGAACAGAACACTGAAGCTTTCTTT.